This T cell receptor (beta chain) was recorded in a study of T cells in Graves' hyperthyroidism and ophthalmopathy. Whole-study context: Peripheral blood was collected at initial diagnosis, before any treatment.

Regarding the study as a whole: Most clonotypes expanded in thyroid above 0.001 were likewise present in blood.

Lactation, pregnancy, other autoimmune disease or uncontrolled infection excluded patients. There were TCR beta CDR3 regions amplified from RNA transcripts. Using the HTBI primer set, a first-round RT-PCR was run on the TCR CDR3. TCRdb re-called the multiplex PCR reads through MiXCR, storing one row per CDR3 protein. The sample holds hundreds of thousands of distinct CDR3 sequences; 22% are singletons and the top ten take roughly 60%. V lost 3 bases, J lost 0 bases, and 6 bases lay in between. This CDR3 spans 13 amino acids. The V gene's germline CDR1 is DFQATT and CDR2 SNEGSKA (reference sequence). On this clonotype: The antigen is undetermined. With a much larger clone just one base away, this may be a read error.

The clonotype was recovered from a man aged 25 to 40 with Graves' ophthalmopathy. This chain joins TRBV20-1 and TRBJ2-1; tentatively, D is TRBD1 or TRBD2 (5 bases each). Sequencing used blood. This CDR3 reads CSASGASYNEQFF. For the CDR3, the DNA is TGCAGTGCTAGCGGGGCCTCCTACAATGAGCAGTTCTTC.